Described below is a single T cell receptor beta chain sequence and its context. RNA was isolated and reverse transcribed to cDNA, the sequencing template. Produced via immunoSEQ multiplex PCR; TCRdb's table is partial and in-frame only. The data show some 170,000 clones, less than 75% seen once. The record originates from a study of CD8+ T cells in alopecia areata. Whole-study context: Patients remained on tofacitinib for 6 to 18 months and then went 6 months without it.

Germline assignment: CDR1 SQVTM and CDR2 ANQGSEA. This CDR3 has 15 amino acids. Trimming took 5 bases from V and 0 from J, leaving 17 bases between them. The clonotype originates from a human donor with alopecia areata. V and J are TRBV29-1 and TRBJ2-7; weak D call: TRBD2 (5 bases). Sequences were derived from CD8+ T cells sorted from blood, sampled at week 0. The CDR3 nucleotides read TGCAGCGTTCGCGGGCCGAGGGCCGACTCCTACGAGCAGTACTTC. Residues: CSVRGPRADSYEQYF.